These T cell receptor beta chains were read from a single sample in a study of T-cell reconstitution after alpha-beta-depleted transplantation in children. TCRdb used MiXCR to reprocess the PCR reads, holding one entry per CDR3 protein. The sample includes over 550,000 distinct CDR3 sequences, about 10% of them seen just once. This specimen was PBMCs from the stem cell graft donor, taken from the stem cell graft. The receptor source for this set is a human donor who donated a stem cell graft to a child with acute myeloid leukemia. The CDR3 runs from the conserved cysteine through the conserved F or W. The D gene is left open where the match is weak. Only some rows state a clone size, as once, few, many or a class for expanded clones.

v_gene: TRBV28; abundance: few; j_gene: TRBJ2-7; d_gene: NA; CDR3aa: CAIRQAAYEQYF; CDR3nt: TGTGCCATCCGACAGGCCGCCTACGAGCAGTACTTC
v_gene: TRBV20-1; abundance: many; j_gene: TRBJ2-2; d_gene: TRBD1; CDR3aa: CSAKAGGNTGELFF; CDR3nt: TGCAGTGCTAAAGCAGGGGGGAACACCGGGGAGCTGTTTTTT
v_gene: TRBV27; abundance: few; j_gene: TRBJ2-5; d_gene: TRBD1; CDR3aa: CASSLPTGTGKETQYF; CDR3nt: TGTGCCAGCAGTTTACCTACCGGGACAGGGAAAGAGACCCAGTACTTC
v_gene: TRBV5-5; abundance: NA; j_gene: TRBJ2-1; d_gene: TRBD2; CDR3aa: CASSLEGLAFYNEQFF; CDR3nt: TGTGCCAGCAGCTTGGAAGGACTAGCCTTCTACAATGAGCAGTTCTTC
v_gene: TRBV5-1; abundance: many; j_gene: TRBJ2-3; d_gene: NA; CDR3aa: CASSFRSWEDTQYF; CDR3nt: TGCGCCAGCAGCTTCCGGTCGTGGGAGGATACGCAGTATTTT
v_gene: TRBV30; abundance: few; j_gene: TRBJ2-3; d_gene: TRBD2; CDR3aa: CAWNGGSFRDTQYF; CDR3nt: TGTGCCTGGAACGGCGGGAGTTTCAGAGATACGCAGTATTTT
v_gene: TRBV24-1; abundance: many; j_gene: TRBJ2-1; d_gene: TRBD1; CDR3aa: CATSTLGQGIANEQFF; CDR3nt: TGTGCCACCAGTACCTTAGGACAGGGAATTGCGAATGAGCAGTTCTTC
v_gene: TRBV7-9; abundance: few; j_gene: TRBJ2-5; d_gene: NA; CDR3aa: CASSLRDSTQETQYF; CDR3nt: TGTGCCAGCAGCTTGCGGGACTCGACGCAAGAGACCCAGTACTTC
v_gene: TRBV7-3; abundance: few; j_gene: TRBJ1-1; d_gene: NA; CDR3aa: CASSLDPQKNTEAFF; CDR3nt: TGTGCCAGCAGCTTAGATCCACAGAAGAACACTGAAGCTTTCTTT
v_gene: TRBV27; abundance: NA; j_gene: TRBJ1-1; d_gene: TRBD1; CDR3aa: CASSFFGAGGHNTEAFF; CDR3nt: TGTGCCAGCAGTTTCTTTGGGGCAGGGGGTCATAACACTGAAGCTTTCTTT
v_gene: TRBV7-9; abundance: NA; j_gene: TRBJ1-2; d_gene: NA; CDR3aa: CASSPQQGYGYTF; CDR3nt: TGTGCCAGCAGCCCGCAACAGGGCTATGGCTACACCTTC
v_gene: TRBV12-3/TRBV12-4; abundance: NA; j_gene: TRBJ2-3; d_gene: TRBD1; CDR3aa: CASSLGQGAADTQYF; CDR3nt: TGTGCCAGCAGTCTGGGACAGGGGGCCGCAGATACGCAGTATTTT
v_gene: TRBV5-1; abundance: many; j_gene: TRBJ2-7; d_gene: TRBD2; CDR3aa: CASSPGGSGITYEQYF; CDR3nt: TGCGCCAGCAGCCCGGGGGGTAGCGGCATCACCTACGAGCAGTACTTC
v_gene: TRBV20-1; abundance: many; j_gene: TRBJ2-1; d_gene: TRBD1; CDR3aa: CSARPRDRDTYNEQFF; CDR3nt: TGCAGTGCTAGACCCCGGGACAGGGATACCTACAATGAGCAGTTCTTC